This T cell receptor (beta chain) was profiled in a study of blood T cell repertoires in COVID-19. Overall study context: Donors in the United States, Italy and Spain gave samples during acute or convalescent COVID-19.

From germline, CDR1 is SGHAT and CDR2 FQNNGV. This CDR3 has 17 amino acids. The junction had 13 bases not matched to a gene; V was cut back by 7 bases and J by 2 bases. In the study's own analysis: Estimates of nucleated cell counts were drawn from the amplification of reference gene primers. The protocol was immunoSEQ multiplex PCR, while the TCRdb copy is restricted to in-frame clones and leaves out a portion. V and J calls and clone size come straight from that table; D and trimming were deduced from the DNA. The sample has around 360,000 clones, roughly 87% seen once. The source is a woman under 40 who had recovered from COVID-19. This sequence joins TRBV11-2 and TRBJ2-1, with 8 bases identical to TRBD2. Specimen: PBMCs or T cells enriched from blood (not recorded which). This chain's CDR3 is CASTPNSGGGTYNEQFF. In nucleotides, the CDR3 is TGTGCCAGCACCCCTAACTCGGGGGGGGGCACCTACAATGAGCAGTTCTTC.